These 6 T cell receptor beta chains were sequenced from one sample in a study of cytomegalovirus exposure and HLA in healthy donors (dated 2017 in TCRdb). Library creation used the immunoSEQ multiplex PCR assay. For the multiplex PCR, a mixture combining 60 forward primers for TCR Vbeta segments and 13 reverse primers for TCR Jbeta segments was used. In its TCRdb copy, this immuneACCESS table keeps in-frame sequences only and misses some clones. Where compared with another copy, unresolved V genes explain less than half of these, and the others have no known cause. A total of 140,000 or so clones appear in this sample, roughly 80% of them only once. The ten largest make up roughly 4% of the sample. The sample comprised PBMCs. Receptor source: a woman in her forties in good health and CMV-seropositive.

The genes are TRBV5-4 and TRBJ2-2; D is perhaps TRBD1 (6 bases). In germline, CDR1 is SGHNT, CDR2 YYREEE (reference sequence). This CDR3 is 16 amino acids long. V was clipped by 1 base and J by 4 bases, with 14 bases between them. CDR3 bases: TGTGCCAGCAGCTTGAGGGGGTACGAGGCCACCGGGGAGCTGTTTTTT. Amino acids: CASSLRGYEATGELFF.

The chain has TRBV5-1 and TRBJ2-1; TRBD2 agrees at 12 bases. Germline CDR1 is SGHRS and CDR2 is YFSETQ. CDR3 length: 15 residues. The V and J ends lost 4 bases and 7 bases, in that order; junction bases with no gene match: 6. The CDR3 is CASSGSSGGANEQFF. For the CDR3, the DNA is TGCGCCAGCAGCGGTTCTAGCGGGGGGGCAAATGAGCAGTTCTTC.

This chain connects TRBV5-3 to TRBJ2-4, with 7 bases matching TRBD1. TRBV5-3 is reported as an ORF; its role is uncertain. The CDR3 has 15 residues. The trim removed 7 bases at V and 6 bases at J, leaving 13 bases unmatched. The CDR3, as DNA: TGTGCCAGACTTACGCCGGGACAGCACTTAAACATTCAGTACTTC. This sequence encodes CARLTPGQHLNIQYF.

This clone has a single count. The CDR3 DNA follows: TGTGCCAGCAGCCCGCGGACTAGCGGGGATCGGGAGACCCAGTACTTC. Translation gives CASSPRTSGDRETQYF. This chain connects TRBV9 to TRBJ2-5; 12 nucleotides match TRBD2. Germline lookup yields CDR1 SGDLS and CDR2 YYNGEE. The trim removed 4 bases at V and 5 bases at J, leaving 9 bases unmatched. The CDR3 consists of 16 residues.

This rearrangement joins TRBV15 to TRBJ2-5, with 8 bases identical to TRBD2. This CDR3 spans 14 amino acids. Germline V CDR1 and CDR2: LNHNV, YYDKDF (reference sequence). Unmatched junction bases numbered 7, after V lost 7 bases and J lost 3 bases. This chain's CDR3 is CATNPTGGEETQYF. The DNA of the CDR3 is TGTGCCACCAACCCCACGGGGGGGGAAGAGACCCAGTACTTC.

The V and J genes are TRBV10-2 and TRBJ2-2; 10 bases map to TRBD2. Germline CDR1 is WSHSY and CDR2 is SAAADI. V dropped 6 bases and J dropped 3; count of bases not matched to a gene: 7. CDR3 size: 16 residues. The CDR3 reads CASRGTSEQYTGELFF. In DNA form, the CDR3 reads TGCGCCAGCAGGGGGACTAGCGAACAATACACCGGGGAGCTGTTTTTT.